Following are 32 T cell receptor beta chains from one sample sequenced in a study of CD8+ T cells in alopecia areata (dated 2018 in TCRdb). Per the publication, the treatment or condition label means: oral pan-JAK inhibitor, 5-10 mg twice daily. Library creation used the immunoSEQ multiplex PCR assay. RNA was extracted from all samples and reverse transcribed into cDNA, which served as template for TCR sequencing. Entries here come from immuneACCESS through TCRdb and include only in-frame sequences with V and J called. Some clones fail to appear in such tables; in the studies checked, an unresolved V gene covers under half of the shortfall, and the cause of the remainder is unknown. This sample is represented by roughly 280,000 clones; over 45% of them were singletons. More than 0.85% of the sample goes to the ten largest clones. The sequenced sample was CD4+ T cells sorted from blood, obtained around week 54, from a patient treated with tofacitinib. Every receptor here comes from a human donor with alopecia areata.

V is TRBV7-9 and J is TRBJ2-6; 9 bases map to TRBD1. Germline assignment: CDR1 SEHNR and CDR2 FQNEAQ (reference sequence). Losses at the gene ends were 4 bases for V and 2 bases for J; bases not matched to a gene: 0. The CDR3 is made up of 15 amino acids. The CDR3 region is CASSWDRAGANVLTF. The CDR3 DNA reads TGTGCCAGCAGCTGGGACAGGGCTGGGGCCAACGTCCTGACTTTC.

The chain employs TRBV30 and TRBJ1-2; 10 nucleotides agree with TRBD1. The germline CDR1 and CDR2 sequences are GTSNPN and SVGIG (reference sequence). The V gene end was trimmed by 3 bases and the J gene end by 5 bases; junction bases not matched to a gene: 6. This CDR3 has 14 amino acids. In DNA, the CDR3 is TGTGCCTGGAGGGCAGGACAGGGGGTTTATGGCTACACCTTC. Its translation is CAWRAGQGVYGYTF.

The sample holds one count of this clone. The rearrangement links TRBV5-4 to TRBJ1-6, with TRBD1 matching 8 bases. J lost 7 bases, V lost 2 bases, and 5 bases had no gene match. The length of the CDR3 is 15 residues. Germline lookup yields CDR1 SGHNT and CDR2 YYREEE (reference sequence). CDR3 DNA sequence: TGTGCCAGCAGCTTTCCAGGGGGCCGGAATTCACCCCTCCACTTT. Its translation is CASSFPGGRNSPLHF.

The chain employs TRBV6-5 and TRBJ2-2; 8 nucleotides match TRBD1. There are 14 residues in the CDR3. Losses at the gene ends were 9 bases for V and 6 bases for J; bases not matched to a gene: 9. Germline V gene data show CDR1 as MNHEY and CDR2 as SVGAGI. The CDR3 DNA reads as TGTGCCAGTCGGACAGGGTGGACCGCCGGGGAGCTGTTTTTT. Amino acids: CASRTGWTAGELFF.

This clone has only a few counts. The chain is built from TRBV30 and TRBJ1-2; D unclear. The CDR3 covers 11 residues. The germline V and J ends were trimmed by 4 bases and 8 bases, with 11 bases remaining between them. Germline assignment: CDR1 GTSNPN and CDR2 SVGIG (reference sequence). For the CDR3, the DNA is TGTGCCTGGACCGGCTCAGTGGGCTACACCTTC. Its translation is CAWTGSVGYTF.

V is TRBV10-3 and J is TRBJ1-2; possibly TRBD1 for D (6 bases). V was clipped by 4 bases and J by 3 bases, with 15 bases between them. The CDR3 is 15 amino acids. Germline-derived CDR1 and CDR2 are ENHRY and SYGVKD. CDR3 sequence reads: CAISGVGATDYGYTF. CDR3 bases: TGTGCCATCAGTGGAGTGGGGGCTACAGACTATGGCTACACCTTC.

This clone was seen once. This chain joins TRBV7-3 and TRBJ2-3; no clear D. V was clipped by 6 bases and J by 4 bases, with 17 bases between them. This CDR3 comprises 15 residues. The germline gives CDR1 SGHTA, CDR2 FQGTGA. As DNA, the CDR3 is TGTGCCAGCAGTCCATCGACGGCAGGCGCAGATACGCAGTATTTT. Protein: CASSPSTAGADTQYF.

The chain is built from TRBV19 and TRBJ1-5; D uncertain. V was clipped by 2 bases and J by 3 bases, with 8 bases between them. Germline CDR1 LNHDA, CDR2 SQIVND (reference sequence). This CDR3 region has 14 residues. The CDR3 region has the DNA TGTGCCAGTAGTATATGGGGTCCCAATCAGCCCCAGCATTTT. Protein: CASSIWGPNQPQHF.

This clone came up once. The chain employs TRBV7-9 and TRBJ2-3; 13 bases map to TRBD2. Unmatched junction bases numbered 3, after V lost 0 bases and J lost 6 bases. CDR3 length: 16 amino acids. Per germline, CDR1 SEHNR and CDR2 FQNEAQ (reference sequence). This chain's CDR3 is CASSLASGLAGDTQYF. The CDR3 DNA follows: TGTGCCAGCAGCTTAGCGTCGGGACTAGCGGGGGATACGCAGTATTTT. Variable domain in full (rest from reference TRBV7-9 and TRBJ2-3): DTGVSQNPRHKITKRGQNVTFRCDPISEHNRLYWYRQTLGQGPEFLTYFQNEAQLEKSRLLSDRFSAERPKGSFSTLEIQRTEQGDSAMYLCASSLASGLAGDTQYFGPGTRLTVL.

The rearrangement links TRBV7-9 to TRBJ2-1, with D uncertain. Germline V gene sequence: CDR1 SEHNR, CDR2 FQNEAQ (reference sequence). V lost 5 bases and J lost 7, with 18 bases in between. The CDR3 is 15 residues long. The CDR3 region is CASSLTAQGWNEQFF. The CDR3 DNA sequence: TGTGCCAGCAGCCTTACGGCACAAGGGTGGAATGAGCAGTTCTTC.

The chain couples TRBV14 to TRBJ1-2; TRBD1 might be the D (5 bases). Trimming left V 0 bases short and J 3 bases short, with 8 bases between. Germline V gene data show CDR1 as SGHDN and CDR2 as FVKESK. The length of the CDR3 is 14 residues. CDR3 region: CASSQEGEYYGYTF. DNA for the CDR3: TGTGCCAGCAGCCAAGAAGGGGAATACTATGGCTACACCTTC.

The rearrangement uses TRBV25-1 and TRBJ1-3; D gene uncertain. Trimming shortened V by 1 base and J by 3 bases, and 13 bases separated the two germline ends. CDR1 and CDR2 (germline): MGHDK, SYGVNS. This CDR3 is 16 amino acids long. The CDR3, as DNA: TGTGCCAGCAGTGAATTTGACCGCCCGAGTGGAAACACCATATATTTT. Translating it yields CASSEFDRPSGNTIYF.

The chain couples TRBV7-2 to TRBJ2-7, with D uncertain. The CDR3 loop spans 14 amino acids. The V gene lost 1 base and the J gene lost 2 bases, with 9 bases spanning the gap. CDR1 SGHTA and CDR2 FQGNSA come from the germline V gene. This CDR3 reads CASSLGPSPYEQYF. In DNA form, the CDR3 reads TGTGCCAGCAGCTTAGGTCCGTCGCCCTACGAGCAGTACTTC.

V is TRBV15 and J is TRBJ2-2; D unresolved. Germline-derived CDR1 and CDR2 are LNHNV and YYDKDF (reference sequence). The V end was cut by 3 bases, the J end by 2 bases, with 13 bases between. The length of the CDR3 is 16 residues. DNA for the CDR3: TGTGCCACCAGCAGTGGTCGTGGGGTAAACACCGGGGAGCTGTTTTTT. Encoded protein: CATSSGRGVNTGELFF.

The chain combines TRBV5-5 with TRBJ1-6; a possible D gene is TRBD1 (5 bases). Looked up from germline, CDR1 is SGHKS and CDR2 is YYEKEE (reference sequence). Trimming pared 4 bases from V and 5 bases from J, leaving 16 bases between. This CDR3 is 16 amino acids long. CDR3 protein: CASSTHGAGNNSPLHF. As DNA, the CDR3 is TGTGCCAGCAGCACACATGGGGCGGGGAATAATTCACCCCTCCACTTT. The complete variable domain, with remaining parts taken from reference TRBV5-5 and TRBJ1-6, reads DAGVTQSPTHLIKTRGQQVTLRCSPISGHKSVSWYQQVLGQGPQFIFQYYEKEERGRGNFPDRFSARQFPNYSSELNVNALLLGDSALYLCASSTHGAGNNSPLHFGNGTRLTVT.

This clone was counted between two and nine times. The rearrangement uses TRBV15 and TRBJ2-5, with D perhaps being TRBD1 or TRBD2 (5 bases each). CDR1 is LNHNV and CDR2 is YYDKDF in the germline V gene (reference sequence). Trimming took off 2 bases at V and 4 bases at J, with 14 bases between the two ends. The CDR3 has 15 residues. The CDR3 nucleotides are TGTGCCACCAGCAGATTTGACACTGGGGGAGAGACCCAGTACTTC. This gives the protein CATSRFDTGGETQYF.

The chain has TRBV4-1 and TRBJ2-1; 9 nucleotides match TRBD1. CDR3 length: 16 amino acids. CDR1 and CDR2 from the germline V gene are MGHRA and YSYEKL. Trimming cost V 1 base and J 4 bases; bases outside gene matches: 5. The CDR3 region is CASSQGRDRVYNEQFF. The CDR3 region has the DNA TGCGCCAGCAGCCAAGGTCGGGACAGGGTATACAATGAGCAGTTCTTC.

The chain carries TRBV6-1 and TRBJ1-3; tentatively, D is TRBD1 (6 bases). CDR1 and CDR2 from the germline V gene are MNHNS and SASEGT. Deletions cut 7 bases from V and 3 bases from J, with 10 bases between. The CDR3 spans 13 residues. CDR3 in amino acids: CASTTGVGNTIYF. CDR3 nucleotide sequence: TGTGCCAGCACGACAGGAGTTGGAAACACCATATATTTT.

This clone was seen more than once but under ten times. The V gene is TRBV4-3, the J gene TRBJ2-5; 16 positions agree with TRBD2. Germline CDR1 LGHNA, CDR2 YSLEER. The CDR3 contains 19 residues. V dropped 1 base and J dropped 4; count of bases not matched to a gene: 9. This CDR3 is CASSQGTSGLAGGRETQYF. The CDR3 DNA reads TGCGCCAGCAGCCAAGGAACTTCGGGACTAGCGGGGGGGAGAGAGACCCAGTACTTC.

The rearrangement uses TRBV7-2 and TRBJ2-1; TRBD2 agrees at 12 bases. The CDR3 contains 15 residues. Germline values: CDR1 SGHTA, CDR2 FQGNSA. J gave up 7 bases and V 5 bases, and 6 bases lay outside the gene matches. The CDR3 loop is CASSPQTSGGNEQFF. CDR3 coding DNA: TGTGCCAGCAGCCCGCAGACTAGCGGGGGTAATGAGCAGTTCTTC. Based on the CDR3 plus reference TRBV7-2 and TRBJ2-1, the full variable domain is GAGVSQSPSNKVTEKGKDVELRCDPISGHTALYWYRQSLGQGLEFLIYFQGNSAPDKSGLPSDRFSAERTGGSVSTLTIQRTQQEDSAVYLCASSPQTSGGNEQFFGPGTRLTVL.

For the CDR3, the DNA is TGTGCCAGCAGTTCCCGACTGGGCGCGAGCTACGAGCAGTACTTC. Translation gives CASSSRLGASYEQYF. V usage is TRBV6-5 and J usage is TRBJ2-7, with D unclear. In germline, CDR1 is MNHEY, CDR2 SVGAGI. The CDR3 has 15 amino acids. The germline V and J ends were trimmed by 4 bases and 3 bases, with 16 bases remaining between them.

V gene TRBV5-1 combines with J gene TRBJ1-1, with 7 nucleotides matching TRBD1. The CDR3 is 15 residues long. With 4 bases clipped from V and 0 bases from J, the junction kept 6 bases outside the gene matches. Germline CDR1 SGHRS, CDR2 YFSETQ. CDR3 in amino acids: CASSVTGNMNTEAFF. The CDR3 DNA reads TGCGCCAGCAGCGTGACAGGGAATATGAACACTGAAGCTTTCTTT.

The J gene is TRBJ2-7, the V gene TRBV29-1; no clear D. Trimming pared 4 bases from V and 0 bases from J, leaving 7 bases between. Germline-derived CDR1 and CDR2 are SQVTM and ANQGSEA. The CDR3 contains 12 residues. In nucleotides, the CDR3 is TGCAGCGTTGTGATTAGCTCCTACGAGCAGTACTTC. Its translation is CSVVISSYEQYF.

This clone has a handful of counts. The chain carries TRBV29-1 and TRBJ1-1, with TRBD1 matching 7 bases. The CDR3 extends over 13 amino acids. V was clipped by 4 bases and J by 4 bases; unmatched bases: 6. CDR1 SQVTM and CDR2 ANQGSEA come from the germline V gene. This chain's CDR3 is CSVAHRGGTEAFF. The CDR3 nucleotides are TGCAGCGTTGCCCACAGGGGAGGCACTGAAGCTTTCTTT.

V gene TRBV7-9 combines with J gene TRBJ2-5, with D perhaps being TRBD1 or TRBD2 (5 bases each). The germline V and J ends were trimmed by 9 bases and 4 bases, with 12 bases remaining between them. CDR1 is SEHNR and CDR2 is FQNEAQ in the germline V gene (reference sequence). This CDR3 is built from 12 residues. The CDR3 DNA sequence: TGTGCCAGTATCCGGGACCCAGAGACCCAGTACTTC. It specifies CASIRDPETQYF. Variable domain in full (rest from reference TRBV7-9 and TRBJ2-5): DTGVSQNPRHKITKRGQNVTFRCDPISEHNRLYWYRQTLGQGPEFLTYFQNEAQLEKSRLLSDRFSAERPKGSFSTLEIQRTEQGDSAMYLCASIRDPETQYFGPGTRLLVL.

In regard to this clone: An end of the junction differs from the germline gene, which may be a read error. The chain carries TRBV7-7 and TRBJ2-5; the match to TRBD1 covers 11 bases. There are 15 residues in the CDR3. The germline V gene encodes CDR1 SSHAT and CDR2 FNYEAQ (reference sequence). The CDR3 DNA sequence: TGTGCTAGCAGCTTGGGGACAGGGGGCCAAGAGACCCAGTACTTC. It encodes CASSLGTGGQETQYF.

In DNA, the CDR3 is TGTGCCAGCAGTGAAGAGGGCAGTATAACTGGGGCCAACGTCCTGACTTTC. Its translation is CASSEEGSITGANVLTF. V usage is TRBV2 and J usage is TRBJ2-6; D is unclear. The CDR3 length is 17 residues. Germline V CDR1 and CDR2: SNHLY, FYNNEI. The V gene lost 1 base and the J gene lost 2 bases, with 12 bases spanning the gap.

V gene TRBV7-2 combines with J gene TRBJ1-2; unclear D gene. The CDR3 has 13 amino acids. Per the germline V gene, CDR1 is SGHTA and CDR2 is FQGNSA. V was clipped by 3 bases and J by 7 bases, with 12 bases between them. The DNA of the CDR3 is TGTGCCAGCAGCTTTGAGCCAGAGGGTGGCTACACCTTC. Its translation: CASSFEPEGGYTF.

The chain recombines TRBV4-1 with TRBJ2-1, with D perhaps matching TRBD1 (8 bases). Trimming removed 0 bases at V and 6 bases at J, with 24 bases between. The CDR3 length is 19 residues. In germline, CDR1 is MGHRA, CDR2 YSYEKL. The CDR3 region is CASSQERQGRGQGANEQFF. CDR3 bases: TGCGCCAGCAGCCAAGAAAGACAGGGGAGGGGGCAAGGGGCCAATGAGCAGTTCTTC.

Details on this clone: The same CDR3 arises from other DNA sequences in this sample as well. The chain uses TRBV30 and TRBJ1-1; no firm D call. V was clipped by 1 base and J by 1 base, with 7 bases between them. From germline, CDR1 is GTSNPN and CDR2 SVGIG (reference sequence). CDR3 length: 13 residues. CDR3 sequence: CAWSGQPNTEAFF. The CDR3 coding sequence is TGTGCCTGGAGTGGGCAGCCGAACACTGAAGCTTTCTTT. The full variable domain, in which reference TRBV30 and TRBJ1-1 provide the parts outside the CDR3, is SQTIHQWPATLVQPVGSPLSLECTVEGTSNPNLYWYRQAAGRGLQLLFYSVGIGQISSEVPQNLSASRPQDRQFILSSKKLLLSDSGFYLCAWSGQPNTEAFFGQGTRLTVV.

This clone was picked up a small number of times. The CDR3 reads CASSLFQGGSPLHF. The CDR3 DNA reads as TGTGCCAGCAGTTTATTTCAGGGAGGTTCACCCCTCCACTTT. The J gene is TRBJ1-6, the V gene TRBV28, with D possibly matching TRBD1 (5 bases). The CDR3 consists of 14 residues. The germline V gene encodes CDR1 MDHEN and CDR2 SYDVKM. V lost 1 base and J lost 9, with 10 bases in between.

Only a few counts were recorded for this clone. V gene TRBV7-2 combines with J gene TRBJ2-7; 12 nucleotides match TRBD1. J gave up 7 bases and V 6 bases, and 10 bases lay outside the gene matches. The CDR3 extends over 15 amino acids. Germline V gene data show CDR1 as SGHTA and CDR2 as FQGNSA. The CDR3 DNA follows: TGTGCCAGCAGGGAATTGGGACAGGGGGCTGGTGAGCAGTACTTC. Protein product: CASRELGQGAGEQYF.